The following is a TCR beta chain sequence with its context. Its antigen is currently unknown. The record originates from a study of T-cell memory formation after mild COVID-19. The study, taken as a whole, reports: Some SARS-CoV-2-responding clones were already detected in memory before infection. The study found contracting CD4+ clones mainly in CM and EM and contracting CD8+ clones in EMRA.

V gave up 4 bases and J gave up 2 bases, with 13 bases separating them. The CDR3 has 14 amino acids. CDR1 is SGHRS, CDR2 YFSETQ, per germline. TCRdb recomputed calls from the 5' RACE reads with MiXCR, one row per CDR3 protein. Among 70,000 to 100,000 distinct CDR3 sequences listed, 13% were seen once. The sequence was collected from an adult woman who had mild COVID-19 (a few samples of this study predate the infection). Cell type and time point are not known. Sequencing was carried out using PBMCs or a T cell subset sorted from them (not recorded which). This chain links TRBV5-1 with TRBJ2-7; no clear D gene. The CDR3 nucleotides read TGCGCCAGCAGCCAAGCGCGACAAACCTACGAGCAGTACTTC. This translates into CASSQARQTYEQYF.